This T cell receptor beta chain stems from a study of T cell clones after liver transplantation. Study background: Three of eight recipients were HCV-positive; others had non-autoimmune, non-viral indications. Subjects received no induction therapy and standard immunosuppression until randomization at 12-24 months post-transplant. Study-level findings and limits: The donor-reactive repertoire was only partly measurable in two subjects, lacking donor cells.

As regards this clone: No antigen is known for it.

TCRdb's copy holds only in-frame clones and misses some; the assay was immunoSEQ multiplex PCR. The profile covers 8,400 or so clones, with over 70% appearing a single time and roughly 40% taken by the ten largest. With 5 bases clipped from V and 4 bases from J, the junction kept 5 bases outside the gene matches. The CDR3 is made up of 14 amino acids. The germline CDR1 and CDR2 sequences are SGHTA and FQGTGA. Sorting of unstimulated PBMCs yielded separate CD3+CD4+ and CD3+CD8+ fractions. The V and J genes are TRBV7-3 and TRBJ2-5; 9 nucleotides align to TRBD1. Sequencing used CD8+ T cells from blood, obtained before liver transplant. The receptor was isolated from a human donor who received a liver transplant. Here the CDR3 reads CASSATGGSETQYF. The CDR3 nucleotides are TGTGCCAGCAGCGCTACAGGGGGCTCAGAGACCCAGTACTTC.